The clone carrying this TCR beta chain appeared many times. Its antigen is currently unknown. This sample stems from a study of T cells in Graves' hyperthyroidism and ophthalmopathy. Findings and limits, study-wide: The blood repertoire included most of the expanded thyroid clonotypes above 0.001.

Authors of the study amplified TCR beta CDR3 regions from RNA transcripts. The HTBI primer set served for first-round RT-PCR of the TCR CDR3. Using its own MiXCR run on the multiplex PCR reads, TCRdb lists one record per CDR3 protein. Among hundreds of thousands of distinct CDR3 sequences, about 15% were seen once, and the ten largest hold less than 15%. Germline-derived CDR1 and CDR2 are SEHNR and FQNEAQ (reference sequence). The V gene lost 7 bases and the J gene lost 6 bases, with 11 bases spanning the gap. CDR3 length equals 12 residues. The chain recombines TRBV7-9 with TRBJ2-3; D is ambiguous. The receptor comes from a man aged 18 to 29 with Graves' ophthalmopathy. The sample consisted of blood. CDR3: CASNFFGDTQYF. In nucleotides, the CDR3 is TGTGCCAGCAATTTCTTTGGTGATACGCAGTATTTT.